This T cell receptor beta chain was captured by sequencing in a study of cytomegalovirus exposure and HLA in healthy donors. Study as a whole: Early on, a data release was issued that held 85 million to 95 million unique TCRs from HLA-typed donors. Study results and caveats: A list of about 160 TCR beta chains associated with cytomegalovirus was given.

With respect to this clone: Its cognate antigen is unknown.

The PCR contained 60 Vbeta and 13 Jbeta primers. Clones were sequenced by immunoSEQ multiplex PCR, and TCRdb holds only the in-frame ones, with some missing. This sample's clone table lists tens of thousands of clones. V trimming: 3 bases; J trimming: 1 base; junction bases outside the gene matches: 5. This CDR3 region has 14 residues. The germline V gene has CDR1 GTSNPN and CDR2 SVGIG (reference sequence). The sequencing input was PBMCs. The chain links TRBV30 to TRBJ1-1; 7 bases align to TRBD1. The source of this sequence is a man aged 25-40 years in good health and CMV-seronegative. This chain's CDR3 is CAWRTGQPNTEAFF. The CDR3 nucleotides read TGTGCCTGGAGGACGGGACAGCCGAACACTGAAGCTTTCTTT.